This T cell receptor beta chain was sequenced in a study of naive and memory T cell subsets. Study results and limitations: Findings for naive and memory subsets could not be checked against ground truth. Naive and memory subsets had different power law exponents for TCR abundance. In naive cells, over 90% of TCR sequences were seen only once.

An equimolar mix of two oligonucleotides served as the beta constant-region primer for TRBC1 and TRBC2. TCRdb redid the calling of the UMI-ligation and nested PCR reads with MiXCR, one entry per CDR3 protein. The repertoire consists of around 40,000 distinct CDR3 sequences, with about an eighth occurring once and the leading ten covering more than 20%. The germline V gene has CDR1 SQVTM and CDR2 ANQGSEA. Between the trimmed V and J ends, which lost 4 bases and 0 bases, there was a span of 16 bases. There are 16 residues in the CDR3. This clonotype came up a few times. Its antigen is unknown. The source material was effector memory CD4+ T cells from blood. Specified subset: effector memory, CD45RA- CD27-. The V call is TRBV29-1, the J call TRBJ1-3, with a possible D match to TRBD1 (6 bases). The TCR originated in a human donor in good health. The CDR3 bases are TGCAGCGTTGTAGGGGGAGCGTCCAACTCTGGAAACACCATATATTTT. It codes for CSVVGGASNSGNTIYF.